This TCR beta chain was retrieved from a study of T cell changes during pregnancy in multiple sclerosis. Using immunoSEQ multiplex PCR, the repertoire was profiled, and TCRdb retains in-frame clones only, with some absent. Altogether some 44,000 clones are present, just under 95% being singletons, with the ten largest covering 0.52%. This receptor was identified in a female donor with multiple sclerosis, enrolled in a pregnancy study. This specimen consisted of CD4+ T cells from peripheral blood mononuclear cells, obtained in the third trimester of pregnancy.

DNA for the CDR3: TGTGCCAGCAGTGAAGAGCGGGGTTTGAACTATGGCTACACCTTC. This sequence encodes CASSEERGLNYGYTF. The chain joins TRBV6-1 to TRBJ1-2, with D uncertain. The CDR3 extends over 15 amino acids. Germline-derived CDR1 and CDR2 are MNHNS and SASEGT. Between the trimmed V and J ends, which lost 1 base and 2 bases, there was a span of 11 bases.